Sequencing of this T cell receptor (beta chain) was carried out in a study of T cell responses to AZD1222 COVID-19 vaccine. Study observations and caveats: Repertoires were sampled only after the peak T cell response. Epitopes outside B.1.351 and B.1.1.7 mutated regions reportedly drew nearly half of spike TCRs.

Regarding this clone: Its antigen remains unidentified.

Here immunoSEQ multiplex PCR was the method, and the copy in TCRdb shows in-frame clones only, minus some. The data contain about 110,000 clones, 87% of them singletons. The CDR3 covers 17 residues. Germline loops: CDR1 SGHTA, CDR2 FQGTGA. V dropped 5 bases and J dropped 6; count of bases not matched to a gene: 16. J is TRBJ2-3 and V is TRBV7-3, with TRBD1 matching over 8 bases. The TCR sequence derives from an adult in good health. The input for sequencing was peripheral blood, taken on day 0 of AZD1222 vaccination. The CDR3, as DNA: TGTGCCAGCAGCCTACGGCCAGACAGGGGCGTTGGGGATACGCAGTATTTT. It codes for CASSLRPDRGVGDTQYF.